Sequencing of this T cell receptor (beta chain) was carried out in a study of blood T cell repertoires in COVID-19. About the research overall: Some COVID-19 samples were acute and others convalescent; all came from the United States, Italy and Spain. T cells, B-cell-depleted T cells, or PBMCs supplied cDNA or gDNA.

In the study's own analysis: It was from reference gene primer amplification that nucleated cell counts were estimated. The repertoire was sequenced with immunoSEQ multiplex PCR; TCRdb's copy has only in-frame clones and lacks some. That table supplies the V and J calls and clone size; D and trimming were determined from the DNA. The sample holds 250,000 to 300,000 clones, about 90% seen once. Sequenced sample: peripheral blood. This clonotype originated in a woman aged 50 to 60 who had recovered from COVID-19.

The CDR3 DNA sequence: TGCGCCAGCAGCTTCGACCCGGGACAGACTAGCACAGATACGCAGTATTTT. As protein: CASSFDPGQTSTDTQYF. The genes are TRBV5-1 and TRBJ2-3, with TRBD1 matching 7 bases. Looked up from germline, CDR1 is SGHRS and CDR2 is YFSETQ. This CDR3 has 17 residues. V lost 2 bases, J lost 0 bases, and 9 bases stayed unmatched.